What follows describes a single T cell receptor beta chain. No cognate antigen has been identified for it. The input lacks base qualities; no much larger clone sits a single base away. The data were taken from a study of blood T cell repertoires in COVID-19 (dated by TCRdb to 2019 to 2021). Describing the broader study: The collaborator samples originated in the United States, Italy and Spain and spanned the acute and convalescent phases of COVID-19. The prospective study material was composed of cDNA or gDNA derived from T cells, B-cell-depleted T cells, or PBMCs. The dataset comprised deeply sampled blood TCRbeta repertoires from subjects exposed to, actively infected with, or recovered from COVID-19. The repertoires were made available in a free public database intended to serve as a resource for research on the immune response to SARS-CoV-2. Samples were obtained from the ongoing ImmuneRACE study (first 160 participants) and from some 1,300 subjects provided by 6 global collaborators. A de-identified subject ID, COVID-19 status, age in years and sex were almost always included in the sample metadata. Where HLA class I and class II types were available, the types were taken from metadata supplied by the sample provider, not from assay-based typing.

The immunoSEQ Assay, a bias-controlled multiplex PCR, was used to amplify TCRbeta CDR3 regions from genomic DNA. On the authors' methods: The number of nucleated cells in each sample was estimated by amplification of reference gene primers within the assay. Sequence reads were collapsed and filtered to measure the absolute abundance of every unique TCRbeta CDR3 rearrangement. For each sample, productive Simpson clonality was calculated by taking the square root of Simpson's diversity index across productive rearrangements. The table comes from immuneACCESS by way of TCRdb, which keeps in-frame sequences with V and J called. Part of the clones is missing from these tables; in studies checked, under half for an unresolved V gene and the rest for unknown reasons. The V and J calls and the clone size are those of that table, but D and trimming were determined from the DNA. Recorded for this sample are about 320,000 clones; about 90% of them occurred a single time. Around 6% of the sample is held by the ten biggest clonotypes.

Another Seattle source contributed samples from volunteer blood donors who had recovered from COVID-19. Each collaborating institution followed its own protocols to collect whole blood in K2EDTA tubes. Collaborator samples were shipped for TCRbeta analysis as frozen whole blood, isolated PBMCs, or DNA extracted from either sample type. Points the paper makes about the study in general: The quantity of clinical and demographic metadata differed by source and by participant and was supplied without curation.

Sequencing input: peripheral blood. The TCR sequence derives from a man aged 18 to 29 who had recovered from COVID-19.

The nucleotides read TGTGCCAGTTCCGCAGCGACAGCCACTAACACTGAAGCTTTCTTT. This codes for CASSAATATNTEAFF. This chain is built from TRBV19 and TRBJ1-1; TRBD1 is a possible D gene, resting on 5 matching bases. CDR1 and CDR2, looked up from the germline V gene (reference sequence), are LNHDA and SQIVND. Reading from cysteine to phenylalanine, the CDR3 counts 15 amino acids. Only the CDR3 region is kept as DNA, spanning 45 bases read in frame from base 1. V and J are truncated by 8 bases and 2 bases respectively, leaving an intervening sequence of 18 bases.